The 21 T cell receptor beta chains below come from one sample, sequenced in a study of blood T cell repertoires in COVID-19. Data came from immunoSEQ multiplex PCR; TCRdb stores just in-frame clones and leaves some out. The table includes 77,000 or so clones, more than 60% detected once. The sample comprised peripheral blood. Receptors originate from a woman older than 75 with active or convalescent COVID-19.

This chain uses TRBV6-2 or TRBV6-3 with TRBJ2-5, with a possible D match to TRBD2 (6 bases). Per germline, CDR1 MNHEY and CDR2 SVGEGT. The CDR3 covers 14 residues. V was shortened by 3 bases and J by 4 bases, with 12 bases between the two germline ends. CDR3 nucleotides: TGTGCCAGCAGTTATTCGTCAGCGGGAGAGACCCAGTACTTC. Translating gives CASSYSSAGETQYF.

The chain employs TRBV27 and TRBJ2-3; possibly TRBD1 for D (6 bases). Germline CDR1 MNHEY, CDR2 SMNVEV (reference sequence). V was clipped by 4 bases and J by 5 bases, with 13 bases between them. This CDR3 has 14 amino acids. The CDR3 sequence is CASSYSGVRDTQYF. The CDR3, as DNA: TGTGCCAGCAGTTATTCAGGGGTGAGAGATACGCAGTATTTT.

This clone has a handful of counts. The chain has TRBV27 and TRBJ2-7; 12 nucleotides line up with TRBD1. Germline values: CDR1 MNHEY, CDR2 SMNVEV (reference sequence). V lost 3 bases and J lost 7; bases outside the gene matches: 13. The CDR3 covers 17 residues. In nucleotides, the CDR3 is TGTGCCAGCAGTTTCTCCCCGGGACAGGGGGCGCGAAGAGAGCAGTACTTC. Amino acid sequence: CASSFSPGQGARREQYF.

This clone showed up just once. The rearrangement joins TRBV6-5 to TRBJ2-1; TRBD2 matches 9 bases. CDR1 and CDR2 from the germline V gene are MNHEY and SVGAGI. J was trimmed by 5 bases and V by 6 bases; bases with no gene match: 8. The CDR3 loop spans 15 amino acids. The CDR3 nucleotides are TGTGCCAGCAGCCTGCCGGGACTAGCTCACAATGAGCAGTTCTTC. Translating gives CASSLPGLAHNEQFF.

The chain recombines TRBV29-1 with TRBJ2-5, with no clear D. The germline V gene has CDR1 SQVTM and CDR2 ANQGSEA. The ends were cut back, 3 bases at V and 4 bases at J, with 9 bases in the middle. The CDR3 is 12 amino acids. The CDR3 coding sequence is TGCAGCGTTGATACAGTTGGAGAGACCCAGTACTTC. Protein: CSVDTVGETQYF. Using reference TRBV29-1 and TRBJ2-5 for the parts outside the CDR3, the full variable domain is SAVISQKPSRDICQRGTSLTIQCQVDSQVTMMFWYRQQPGQSLTLIATANQGSEATYESGFVIDKFPISRPNLTFSTLTVSNMSPEDSSIYLCSVDTVGETQYFGPGTRLLVL.

The rearrangement links TRBV4-2 to TRBJ2-5; TRBD2 matches at 14 bases. The CDR3 consists of 18 residues. With V trimmed by 1 base and J by 1 base, 5 bases remained unmatched. Germline V gene lookup returns CDR1 LGHNA and CDR2 YNFKEQ. CDR3 amino acids: CASSQVAGTSGGQETQYF. CDR3 DNA sequence: TGTGCCAGCAGCCAAGTCGCCGGGACTAGCGGGGGCCAAGAGACCCAGTACTTC.

The gene calls are TRBV4-3 and TRBJ2-3; the match to TRBD1 covers 7 bases. CDR3 length: 14 residues. The V segment lost 3 bases and the J segment 3 bases; nucleotides outside the gene matches: 3. CDR1 and CDR2 from the germline V gene are LGHNA and YSLEER. The DNA for the CDR3 is TGCGCCAGCAGCCAGGACAGGTTTACAGATACGCAGTATTTT. Translated: CASSQDRFTDTQYF.

This clone was seen more than once but under ten times. The CDR3 spells CASSLITGPSGYTF. For the CDR3, the DNA is TGTGCCAGCAGCTTAATTACAGGTCCTAGTGGCTACACCTTC. The chain couples TRBV7-8 to TRBJ1-2; a weak D match, TRBD1 (5 bases). This CDR3 region has 14 residues. Germline assignment: CDR1 SGHVS and CDR2 FQNEAQ. Trimming left V 2 bases short and J 7 bases short, with 14 bases between.

The V and J genes are TRBV3-1 (or the pseudogene TRBV3-2) and TRBJ2-7; tentative D call: TRBD1 (6 bases). V lost 2 bases to trimming and J lost 5 bases, with 10 bases between them. The CDR3 loop spans 13 amino acids. The V gene's germline CDR1 is LGHDT and CDR2 YNNKEL (reference sequence). CDR3 DNA sequence: TGTGCCAGCAGCCAACAGGGGAGTAACGAGCAGTACTTC. Its protein product is CASSQQGSNEQYF.

This rearrangement joins TRBV19 to TRBJ1-1; the match to TRBD1 covers 7 bases. J was trimmed by 2 bases and V by 8 bases; bases with no gene match: 8. CDR1 and CDR2 from the germline V gene are LNHDA and SQIVND (reference sequence). The CDR3 loop spans 14 amino acids. The CDR3 region has the DNA TGTGCCAGTGAGGGACAGACTACAAACACTGAAGCTTTCTTT. This translates into CASEGQTTNTEAFF. Full variable domain (remainder filled in from reference TRBV19 and TRBJ1-1): DGGITQSPKYLFRKEGQNVTLSCEQNLNHDAMYWYRQDPGQGLRLIYYSQIVNDFQKGDIAEGYSVSREKKESFPLTVTSAQKNPTAFYLCASEGQTTNTEAFFGQGTRLTVV.

The chain has TRBV9 and TRBJ2-5; 8 bases align to TRBD2. CDR3 size: 16 residues. Germline V gene sequence: CDR1 SGDLS, CDR2 YYNGEE. V trimming: 4 bases; J trimming: 5 bases; junction bases outside the gene matches: 13. The CDR3 is CASSPEQASGRETQYF. The CDR3 DNA follows: TGTGCCAGCAGCCCCGAACAGGCTAGCGGGCGGGAGACCCAGTACTTC. Supplemented by reference TRBV9 and TRBJ2-5, the full variable domain reads DSGVTQTPKHLITATGQRVTLRCSPRSGDLSVYWYQQSLDQGLQFLIQYYNGEERAKGNILERFSAQQFPDLHSELNLSSLELGDSALYFCASSPEQASGRETQYFGPGTRLLVL.

The chain uses TRBV7-9 and TRBJ2-2; D is unresolved. With 5 bases removed from V and 4 bases from J, the gap between germline ends came to 5 bases. CDR1 and CDR2 from the germline V gene are SEHNR and FQNEAQ (reference sequence). CDR3 length: 12 residues. The CDR3 DNA is TGTGCCAGCAGCCCCTTCACCGGGGAGCTGTTTTTT. Its translation is CASSPFTGELFF.

The chain combines TRBV6-2 or TRBV6-3 with TRBJ1-1, with TRBD1 matching over 8 bases. V dropped 5 bases and J dropped 3; count of bases not matched to a gene: 8. Germline CDR1 and CDR2: MNHEY and SVGEGT. The CDR3 runs 15 residues. CDR3: CASSNRGLKDTEAFF. The CDR3 nucleotides are TGTGCCAGCAGTAACAGGGGGTTGAAGGACACTGAAGCTTTCTTT.

Only one count was recorded for this clone. The V call is TRBV28, the J call TRBJ2-5; 10 nucleotides align to TRBD1. Germline-derived CDR1 and CDR2 are MDHEN and SYDVKM. This CDR3 contains 16 residues. V lost 3 bases, J lost 1 base, and 5 bases stayed unmatched. CDR3 bases: TGTGCCAGCAGTTTTGGGACAGGGGTGTCCCAAGAGACCCAGTACTTC. Encoded protein: CASSFGTGVSQETQYF.

This chain links TRBV6-5 with TRBJ1-1; a possible D gene is TRBD1 (6 bases). Germline CDR1 is MNHEY and CDR2 is SVGAGI. The CDR3 totals 15 residues. V lost 5 bases, J lost 11 bases, and 24 bases lay in between. CDR3 in amino acids: CASSQISTGSWNAFF. CDR3 sequence (DNA): TGTGCCAGCAGTCAAATTTCTACAGGGTCCTGGAATGCTTTCTTT.

This chain joins TRBV6-5 and TRBJ2-4, with TRBD1 identical over 11 bases. The CDR3 spans 15 residues. The germline V gene encodes CDR1 MNHEY and CDR2 SVGAGI. Trimming at V came to 6 bases and at J to 3 bases, leaving 4 bases not matched to a gene. The chain's CDR3 is CASRRTGGGKNIQYF. Written as DNA, the CDR3 is TGTGCCAGCAGACGGACAGGGGGCGGCAAAAACATTCAGTACTTC.

In its sample, this clone was seen many times. This rearrangement joins TRBV7-3 to TRBJ2-2; tentative D call: TRBD1 (5 bases). Trimming removed 0 bases at V and 4 bases at J, with 6 bases between. Germline V gives CDR1 SGHTA, CDR2 FQGTGA. The CDR3 has 14 amino acids. Here the CDR3 reads CASSLTGRTGELFF. The DNA of the CDR3 is TGTGCCAGCAGCTTAACGGGGCGCACCGGGGAGCTGTTTTTT.

The V gene is TRBV4-3, the J gene TRBJ1-6; D remains unclear. The CDR3 runs to 15 residues. V lost 0 bases and J lost 6, with 9 bases in between. The germline CDR1 and CDR2 sequences are LGHNA and YSLEER. In DNA form, the CDR3 reads TGCGCCAGCAGCCAAGACCCGGGGTTTAATTCACCCCTCCACTTT. Amino acids: CASSQDPGFNSPLHF.

This sequence joins TRBV19 and TRBJ1-1; the D gene is possibly TRBD1 (5 bases). CDR1 and CDR2 (germline): LNHDA, SQIVND (reference sequence). V gave up 10 bases and J gave up 6 bases, with 18 bases separating them. The CDR3 is 13 amino acids. The CDR3 loop is CATRLRGYPEAFF. CDR3 bases: TGTGCCACCAGGCTTAGGGGTTACCCTGAAGCTTTCTTT.

The chain couples TRBV4-1 to TRBJ2-7, with 10 nucleotides matching TRBD1. CDR3 size: 17 residues. Germline trimming cut 0 bases from V and 4 bases from J; bases unmatched to any gene: 9. Germline V gives CDR1 MGHRA, CDR2 YSYEKL. CDR3 bases: TGCGCCAGCAGCCAAGATGAGACGGGACAGGGGTCGTACGAGCAGTACTTC. It codes for CASSQDETGQGSYEQYF.

The J gene is TRBJ1-3, the V gene TRBV7-9; tentative D call: TRBD1 (6 bases). The CDR3 sequence is 13 residues long. Germline CDR1 reads SEHNR; CDR2 reads FQNEAQ (reference sequence). V lost 6 bases and J 8 bases, leaving 14 bases between the germline ends. The CDR3 loop reads CASSPTGYYTIYF. CDR3 bases: TGTGCCAGCAGTCCAACAGGGTATTACACCATATATTTT.